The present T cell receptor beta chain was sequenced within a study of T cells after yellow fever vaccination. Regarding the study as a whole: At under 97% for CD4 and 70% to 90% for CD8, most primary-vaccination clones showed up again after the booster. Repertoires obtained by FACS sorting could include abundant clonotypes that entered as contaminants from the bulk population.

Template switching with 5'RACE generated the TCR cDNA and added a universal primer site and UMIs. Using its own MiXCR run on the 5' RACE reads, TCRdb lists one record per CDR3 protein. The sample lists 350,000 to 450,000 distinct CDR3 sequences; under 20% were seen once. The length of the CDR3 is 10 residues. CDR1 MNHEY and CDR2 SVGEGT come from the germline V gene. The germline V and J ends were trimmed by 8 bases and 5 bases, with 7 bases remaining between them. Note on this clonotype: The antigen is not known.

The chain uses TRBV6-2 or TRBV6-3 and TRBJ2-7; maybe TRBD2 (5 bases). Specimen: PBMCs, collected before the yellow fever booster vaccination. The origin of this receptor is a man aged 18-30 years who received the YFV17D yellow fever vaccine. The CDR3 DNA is TGTGCCAGCGGGAGCCACGAGCAGTACTTC. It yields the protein CASGSHEQYF.